The entry below gives a single TCR beta chain sequence along with its context. Its specificity is unknown. The V end was cut by 2 bases, the J end by 14 bases, with 15 bases between. The CDR3 covers 11 residues. Germline V gives CDR1 SQVTM, CDR2 ANQGSEA. These data belong to a study of identifying expanded T cells in peripheral blood. Study-level findings and limits: Differentially abundant clones: 0.95 to 1.5 between replicates, roughly 16 at 2 to 3 weeks, around 19 at four. Approximately two-week clone count variance significantly increased as total template count grew.

Clones were sequenced by immunoSEQ multiplex PCR, and TCRdb holds only the in-frame ones, with some missing. The table includes 100,000 or so clones, around 85% detected once. Healthy donors had no documented immune events, such as infections, while sampled. The V and J genes are TRBV29-1 and TRBJ1-2, with D possibly being TRBD1 (5 bases). The clonotype was recovered from a person between 18 and 75 years old in good health. Material for sequencing was blood. CDR3: CSVENWGLRTF. The CDR3 DNA reads as TGCAGCGTTGAAAACTGGGGCTTGCGGACCTTC.